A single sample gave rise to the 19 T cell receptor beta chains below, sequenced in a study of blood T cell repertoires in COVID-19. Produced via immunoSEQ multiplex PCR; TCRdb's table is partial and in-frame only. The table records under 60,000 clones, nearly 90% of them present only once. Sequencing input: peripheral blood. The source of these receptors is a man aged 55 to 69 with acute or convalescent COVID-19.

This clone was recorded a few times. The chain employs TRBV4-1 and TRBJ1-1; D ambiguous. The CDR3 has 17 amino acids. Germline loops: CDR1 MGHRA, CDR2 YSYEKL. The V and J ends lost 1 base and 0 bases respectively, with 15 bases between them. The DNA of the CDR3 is TGCGCCAGCAGCCAAGTCGACCTGGGCTTCATGAACACTGAAGCTTTCTTT. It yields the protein CASSQVDLGFMNTEAFF.

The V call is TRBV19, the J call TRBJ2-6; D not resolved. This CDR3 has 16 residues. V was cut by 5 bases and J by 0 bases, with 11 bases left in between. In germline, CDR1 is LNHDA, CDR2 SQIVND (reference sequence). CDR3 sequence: CASSQLLSSGANVLTF. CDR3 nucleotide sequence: TGTGCCAGTAGTCAACTCCTAAGCTCTGGGGCCAACGTCCTGACTTTC.

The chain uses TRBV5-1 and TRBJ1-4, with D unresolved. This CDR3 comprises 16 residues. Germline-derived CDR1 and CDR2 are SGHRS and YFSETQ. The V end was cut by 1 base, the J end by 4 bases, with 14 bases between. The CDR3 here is CASSLSERGGNEKLFF. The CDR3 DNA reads TGCGCCAGCAGCTTGTCTGAACGGGGTGGTAATGAAAAACTGTTTTTT.

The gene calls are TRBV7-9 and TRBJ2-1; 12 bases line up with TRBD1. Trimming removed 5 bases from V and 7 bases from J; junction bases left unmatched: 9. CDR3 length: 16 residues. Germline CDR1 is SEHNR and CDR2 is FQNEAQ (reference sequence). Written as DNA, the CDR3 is TGTGCCAGCAGCCGTCCGGGACAGGGGGCAATTAATGAGCAGTTCTTC. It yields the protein CASSRPGQGAINEQFF.

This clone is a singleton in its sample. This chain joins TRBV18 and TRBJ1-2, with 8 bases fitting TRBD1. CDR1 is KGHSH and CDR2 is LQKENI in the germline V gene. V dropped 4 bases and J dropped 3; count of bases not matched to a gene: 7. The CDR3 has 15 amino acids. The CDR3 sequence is CASSRTTGVDYGYTF. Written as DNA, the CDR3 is TGTGCCAGCTCACGAACGACAGGGGTGGACTATGGCTACACCTTC.

Written as DNA, the CDR3 is TGTGCCACCAGTGAAGGGACTAGCGGGGGCGATAGCTCCTACAATGAGCAGTTCTTC. It specifies CATSEGTSGGDSSYNEQFF. The V call is TRBV24-1, the J call TRBJ2-1, with TRBD2 matching over 14 bases. Per the germline V gene, CDR1 is KGHDR and CDR2 is SFDVKD. The V and J ends lost 4 bases and 0 bases, in that order; junction bases with no gene match: 7. The CDR3 has 19 amino acids.

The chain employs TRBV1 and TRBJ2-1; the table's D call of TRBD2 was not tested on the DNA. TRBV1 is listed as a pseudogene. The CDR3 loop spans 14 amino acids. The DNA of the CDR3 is TGCACCAGCAGCCAAGGCCTAGCGGGGGGAGAGCAGTTCTTC. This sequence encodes CTSSQGLAGGEQFF.

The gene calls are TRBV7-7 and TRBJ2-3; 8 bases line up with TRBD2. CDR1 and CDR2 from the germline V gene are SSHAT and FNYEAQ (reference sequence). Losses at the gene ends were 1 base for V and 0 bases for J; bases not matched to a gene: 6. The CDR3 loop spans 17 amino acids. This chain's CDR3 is CASSLDYSGVSTDTQYF. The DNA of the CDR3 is TGTGCCAGCAGCTTAGACTATAGCGGGGTAAGCACAGATACGCAGTATTTT.

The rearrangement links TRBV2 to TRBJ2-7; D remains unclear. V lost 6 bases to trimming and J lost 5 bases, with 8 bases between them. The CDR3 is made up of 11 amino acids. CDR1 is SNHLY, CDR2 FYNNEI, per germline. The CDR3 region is CASSPKHEQYF. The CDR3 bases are TGTGCCAGCAGCCCCAAGCACGAGCAGTACTTC.

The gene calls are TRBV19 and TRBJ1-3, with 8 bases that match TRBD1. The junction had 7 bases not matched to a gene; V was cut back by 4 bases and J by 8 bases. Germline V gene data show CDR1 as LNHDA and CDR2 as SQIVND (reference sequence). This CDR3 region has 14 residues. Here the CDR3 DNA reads TGTGCCAGTAGTAACCAGGGGGCGGTGGACACCATATATTTT. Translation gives CASSNQGAVDTIYF.

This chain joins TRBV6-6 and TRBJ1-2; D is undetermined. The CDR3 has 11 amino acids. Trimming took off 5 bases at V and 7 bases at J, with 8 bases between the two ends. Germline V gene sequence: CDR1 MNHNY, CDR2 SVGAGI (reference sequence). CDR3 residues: CASSIAGGYTF. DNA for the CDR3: TGTGCCAGCAGTATCGCCGGTGGCTACACCTTC.

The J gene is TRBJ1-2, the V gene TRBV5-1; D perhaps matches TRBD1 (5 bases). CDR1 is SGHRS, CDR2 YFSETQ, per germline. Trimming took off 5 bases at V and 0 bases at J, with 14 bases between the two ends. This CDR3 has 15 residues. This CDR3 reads CASSTQALANYGYTF. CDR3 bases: TGCGCCAGCAGTACACAGGCTTTAGCTAACTATGGCTACACCTTC.

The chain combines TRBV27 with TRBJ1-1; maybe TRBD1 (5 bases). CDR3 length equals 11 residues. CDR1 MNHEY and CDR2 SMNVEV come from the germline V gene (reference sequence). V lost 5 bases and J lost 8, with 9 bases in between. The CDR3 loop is CASSQGSEAFF. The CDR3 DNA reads TGTGCCAGCAGTCAGGGATCCGAAGCTTTCTTT.

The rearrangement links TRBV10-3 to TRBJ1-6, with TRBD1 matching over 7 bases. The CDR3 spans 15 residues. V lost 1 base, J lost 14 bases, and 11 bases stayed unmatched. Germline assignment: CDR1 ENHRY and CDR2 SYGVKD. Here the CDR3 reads CAISEYSGTVDALHF. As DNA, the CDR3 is TGTGCCATCAGTGAGTACTCCGGGACAGTTGACGCCCTCCACTTT.

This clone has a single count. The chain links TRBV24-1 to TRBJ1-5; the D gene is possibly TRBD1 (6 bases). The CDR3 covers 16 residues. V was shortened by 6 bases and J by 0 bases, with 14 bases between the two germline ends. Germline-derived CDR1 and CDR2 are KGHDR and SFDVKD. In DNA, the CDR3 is TGTGCCACCAGTCCCGGGGGGCTGGATAGCAATCAGCCCCAGCATTTT. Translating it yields CATSPGGLDSNQPQHF.

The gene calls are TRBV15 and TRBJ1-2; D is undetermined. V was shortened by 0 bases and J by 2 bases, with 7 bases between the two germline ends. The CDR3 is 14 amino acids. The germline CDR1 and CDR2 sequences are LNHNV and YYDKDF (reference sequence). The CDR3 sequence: CATSRESKNYGYTF. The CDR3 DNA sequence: TGTGCCACCAGCAGAGAAAGCAAAAACTATGGCTACACCTTC.

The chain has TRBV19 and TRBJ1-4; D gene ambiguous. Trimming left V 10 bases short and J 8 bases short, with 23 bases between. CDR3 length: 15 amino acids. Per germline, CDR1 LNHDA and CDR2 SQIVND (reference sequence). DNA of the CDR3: TGTGCCACCTCCACGAGGAAGAGGCTAACGGAAAAACTGTTTTTT. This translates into CATSTRKRLTEKLFF.

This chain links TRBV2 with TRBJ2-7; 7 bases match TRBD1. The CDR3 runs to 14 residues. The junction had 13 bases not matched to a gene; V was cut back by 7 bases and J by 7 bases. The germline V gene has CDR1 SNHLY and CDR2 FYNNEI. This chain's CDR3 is CASNRGRGTGEQYF. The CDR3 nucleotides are TGTGCCAGCAATAGGGGGCGCGGAACGGGGGAGCAGTACTTC.

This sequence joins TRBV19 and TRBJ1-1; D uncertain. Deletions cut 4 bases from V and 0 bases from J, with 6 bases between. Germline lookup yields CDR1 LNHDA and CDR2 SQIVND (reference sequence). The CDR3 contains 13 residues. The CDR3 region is CASSSDMNTEAFF. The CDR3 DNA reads TGTGCCAGTAGTAGCGACATGAACACTGAAGCTTTCTTT.